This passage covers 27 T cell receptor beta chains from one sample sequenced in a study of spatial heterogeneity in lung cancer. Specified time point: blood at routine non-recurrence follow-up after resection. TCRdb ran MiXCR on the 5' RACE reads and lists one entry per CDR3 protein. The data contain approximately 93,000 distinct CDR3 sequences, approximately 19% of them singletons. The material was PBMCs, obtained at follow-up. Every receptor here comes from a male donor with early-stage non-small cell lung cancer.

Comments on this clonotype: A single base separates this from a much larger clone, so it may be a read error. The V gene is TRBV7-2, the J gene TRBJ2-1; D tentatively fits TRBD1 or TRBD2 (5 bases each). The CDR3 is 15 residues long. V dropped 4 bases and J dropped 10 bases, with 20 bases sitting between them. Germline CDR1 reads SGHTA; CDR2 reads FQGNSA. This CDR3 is CASSSPTRMGPEQFF. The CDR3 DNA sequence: TGTGCCAGCAGCTCCCCGACTCGCATGGGACCGGAGCAGTTCTTC.

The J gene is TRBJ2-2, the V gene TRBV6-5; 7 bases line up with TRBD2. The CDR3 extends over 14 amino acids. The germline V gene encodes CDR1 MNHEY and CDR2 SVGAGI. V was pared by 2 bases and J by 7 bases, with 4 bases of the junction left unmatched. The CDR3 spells CASSYGGGGGELFF. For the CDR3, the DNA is TGTGCCAGCAGTTACGGCGGCGGGGGCGGGGAGCTGTTTTTT.

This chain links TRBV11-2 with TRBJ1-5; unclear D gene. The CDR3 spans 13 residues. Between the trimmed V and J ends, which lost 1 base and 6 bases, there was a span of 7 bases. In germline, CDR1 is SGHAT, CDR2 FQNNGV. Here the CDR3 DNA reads TGTGCCAGCAGCTTAGCCGGGTTTCAGCCCCAGCATTTT. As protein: CASSLAGFQPQHF.

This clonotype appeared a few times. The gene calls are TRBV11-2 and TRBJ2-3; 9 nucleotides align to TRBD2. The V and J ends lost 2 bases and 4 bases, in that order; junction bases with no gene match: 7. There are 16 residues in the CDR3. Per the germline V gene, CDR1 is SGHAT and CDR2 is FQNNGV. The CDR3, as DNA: TGTGCCAGCAGCTTACGAACTCTAGCGGGGTCAGATACGCAGTATTTT. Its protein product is CASSLRTLAGSDTQYF.

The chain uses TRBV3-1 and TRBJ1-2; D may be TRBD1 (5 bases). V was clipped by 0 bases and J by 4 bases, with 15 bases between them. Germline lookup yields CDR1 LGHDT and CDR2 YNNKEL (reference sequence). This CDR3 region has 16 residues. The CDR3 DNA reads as TGTGCCAGCAGCCAAGAAGGGGAACGGTTCAGCTATGGCTACACCTTC. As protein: CASSQEGERFSYGYTF.

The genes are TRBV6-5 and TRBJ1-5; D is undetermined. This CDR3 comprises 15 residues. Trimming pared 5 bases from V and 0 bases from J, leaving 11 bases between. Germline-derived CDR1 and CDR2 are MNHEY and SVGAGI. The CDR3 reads CASSPTRLSNQPQHF. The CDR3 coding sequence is TGTGCCAGCAGTCCGACCAGGCTTAGCAATCAGCCCCAGCATTTT.

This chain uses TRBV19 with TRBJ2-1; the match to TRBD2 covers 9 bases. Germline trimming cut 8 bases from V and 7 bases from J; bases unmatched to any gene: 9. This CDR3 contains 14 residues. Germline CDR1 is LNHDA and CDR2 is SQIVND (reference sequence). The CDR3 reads CASSRLADRNEQFF. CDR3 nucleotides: TGTGCCAGTTCAAGACTAGCGGACAGGAATGAGCAGTTCTTC. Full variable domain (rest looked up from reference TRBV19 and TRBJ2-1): DGGITQSPKYLFRKEGQNVTLSCEQNLNHDAMYWYRQDPGQGLRLIYYSQIVNDFQKGDIAEGYSVSREKKESFPLTVTSAQKNPTAFYLCASSRLADRNEQFFGPGTRLTVL.

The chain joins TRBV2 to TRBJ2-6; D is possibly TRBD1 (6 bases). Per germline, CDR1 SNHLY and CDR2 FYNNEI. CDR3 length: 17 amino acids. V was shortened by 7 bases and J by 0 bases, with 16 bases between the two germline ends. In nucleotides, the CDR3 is TGTGCCAGCATAAGACAGGATTTCTTCTCTGGGGCCAACGTCCTGACTTTC. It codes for CASIRQDFFSGANVLTF.

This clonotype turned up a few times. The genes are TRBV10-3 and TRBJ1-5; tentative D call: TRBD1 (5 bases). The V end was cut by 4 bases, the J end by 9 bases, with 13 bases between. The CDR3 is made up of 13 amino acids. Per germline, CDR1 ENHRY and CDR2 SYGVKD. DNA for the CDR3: TGTGCCATCAGTGGGGACGGGGAGCGGCCCCAGCATTTT. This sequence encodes CAISGDGERPQHF.

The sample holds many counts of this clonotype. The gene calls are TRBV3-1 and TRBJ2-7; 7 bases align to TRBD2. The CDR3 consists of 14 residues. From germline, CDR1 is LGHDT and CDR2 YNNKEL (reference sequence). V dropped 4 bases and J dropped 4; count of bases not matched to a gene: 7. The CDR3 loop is CASSPHSGSYEQYF. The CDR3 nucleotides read TGTGCCAGCAGCCCCCATAGCGGGTCGTACGAGCAGTACTTC.

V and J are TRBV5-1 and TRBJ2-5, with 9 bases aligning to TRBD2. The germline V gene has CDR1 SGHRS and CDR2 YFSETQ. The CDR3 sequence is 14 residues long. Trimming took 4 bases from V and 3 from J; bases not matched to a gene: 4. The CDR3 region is CASSLSSGEETQYF. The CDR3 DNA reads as TGCGCCAGCAGCCTATCTAGCGGGGAAGAGACCCAGTACTTC.

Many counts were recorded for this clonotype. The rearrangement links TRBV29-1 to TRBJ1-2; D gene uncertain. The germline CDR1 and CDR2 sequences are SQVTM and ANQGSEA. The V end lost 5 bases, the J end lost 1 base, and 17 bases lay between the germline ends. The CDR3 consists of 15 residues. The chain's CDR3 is CSVPAWRQFNYGYTF. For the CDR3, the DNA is TGCAGCGTTCCCGCCTGGCGGCAGTTTAACTATGGCTACACCTTC.

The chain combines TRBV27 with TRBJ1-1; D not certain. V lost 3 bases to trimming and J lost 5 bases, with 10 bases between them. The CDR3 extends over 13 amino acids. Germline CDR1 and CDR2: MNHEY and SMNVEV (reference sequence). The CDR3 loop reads CASSFYAGTEAFF. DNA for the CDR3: TGTGCCAGCAGTTTCTACGCGGGTACTGAAGCTTTCTTT.

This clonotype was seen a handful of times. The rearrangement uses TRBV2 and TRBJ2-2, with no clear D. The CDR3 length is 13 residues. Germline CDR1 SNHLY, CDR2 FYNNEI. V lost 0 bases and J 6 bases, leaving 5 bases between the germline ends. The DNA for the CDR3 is TGTGCCAGCAGTGAAGCCGAATCCGGGGAGCTGTTTTTT. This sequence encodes CASSEAESGELFF. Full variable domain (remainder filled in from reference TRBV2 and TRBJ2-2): EPEVTQTPSHQVTQMGQEVILRCVPISNHLYFYWYRQILGQKVEFLVSFYNNEISEKSEIFDDQFSVERPDGSNFTLKIRSTKLEDSAMYFCASSEAESGELFFGEGSRLTVL.

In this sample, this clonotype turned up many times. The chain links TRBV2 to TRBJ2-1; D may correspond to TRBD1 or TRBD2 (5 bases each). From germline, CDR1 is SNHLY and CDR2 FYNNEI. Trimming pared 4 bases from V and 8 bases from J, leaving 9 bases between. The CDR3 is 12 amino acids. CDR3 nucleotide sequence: TGTGCCAGCAGTGGGGACCGGGATGAGCAGTTCTTC. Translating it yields CASSGDRDEQFF.

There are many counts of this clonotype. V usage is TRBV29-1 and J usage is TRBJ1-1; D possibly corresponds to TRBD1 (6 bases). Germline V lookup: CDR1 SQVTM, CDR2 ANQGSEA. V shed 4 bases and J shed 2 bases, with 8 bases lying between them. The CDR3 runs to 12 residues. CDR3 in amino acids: CSVGDTNTEAFF. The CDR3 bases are TGCAGCGTTGGGGACACAAACACTGAAGCTTTCTTT.

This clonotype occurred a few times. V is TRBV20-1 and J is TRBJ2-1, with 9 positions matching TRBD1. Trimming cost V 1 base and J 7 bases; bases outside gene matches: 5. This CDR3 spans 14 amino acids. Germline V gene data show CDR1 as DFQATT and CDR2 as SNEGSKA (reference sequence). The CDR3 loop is CSARADRGFNEQFF. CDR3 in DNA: TGCAGTGCTAGAGCCGACAGGGGGTTTAATGAGCAGTTCTTC.

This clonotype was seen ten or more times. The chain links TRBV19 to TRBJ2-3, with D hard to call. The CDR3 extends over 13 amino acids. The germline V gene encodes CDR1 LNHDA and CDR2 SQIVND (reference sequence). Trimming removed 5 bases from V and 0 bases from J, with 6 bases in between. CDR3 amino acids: CASSRLSTDTQYF. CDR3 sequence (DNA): TGTGCCAGTAGTCGACTTAGCACAGATACGCAGTATTTT.

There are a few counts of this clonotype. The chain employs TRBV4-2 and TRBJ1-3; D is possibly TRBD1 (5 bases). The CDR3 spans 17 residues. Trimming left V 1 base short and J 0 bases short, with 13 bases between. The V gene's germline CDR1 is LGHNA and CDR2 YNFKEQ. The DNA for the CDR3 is TGTGCCAGCAGCCAAGTTGAGGGGACCGCCTCTGGAAACACCATATATTTT. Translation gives CASSQVEGTASGNTIYF.

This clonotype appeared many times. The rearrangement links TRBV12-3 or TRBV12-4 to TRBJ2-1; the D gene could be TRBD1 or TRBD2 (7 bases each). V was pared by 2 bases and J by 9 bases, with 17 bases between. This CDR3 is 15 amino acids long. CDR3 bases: TGTGCCAGCAGTTTAAGACAGGGAAGGGAGGGTGAGCAGTTCTTC. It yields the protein CASSLRQGREGEQFF.

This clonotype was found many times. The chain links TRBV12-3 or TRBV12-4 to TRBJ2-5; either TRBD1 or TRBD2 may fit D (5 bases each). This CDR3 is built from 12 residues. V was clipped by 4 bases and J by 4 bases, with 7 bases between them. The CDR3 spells CASSSGRETQYF. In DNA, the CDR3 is TGTGCCAGCAGTTCGGGACGAGAGACCCAGTACTTC.

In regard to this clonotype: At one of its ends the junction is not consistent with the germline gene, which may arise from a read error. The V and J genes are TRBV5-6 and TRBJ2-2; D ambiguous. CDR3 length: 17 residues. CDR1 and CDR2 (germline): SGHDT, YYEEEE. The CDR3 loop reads CTSSWPHRGSADGELFF. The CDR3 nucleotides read TGTACCAGCAGCTGGCCCCACCGTGGGTCCGCGGACGGGGAGCTGTTTTTT.

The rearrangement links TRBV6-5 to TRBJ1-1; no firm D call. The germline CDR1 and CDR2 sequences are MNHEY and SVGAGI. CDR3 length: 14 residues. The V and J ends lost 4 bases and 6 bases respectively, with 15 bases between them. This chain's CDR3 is CASSFDNRAPEAFF. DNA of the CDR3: TGTGCCAGCAGTTTTGACAACCGAGCCCCTGAAGCTTTCTTT.

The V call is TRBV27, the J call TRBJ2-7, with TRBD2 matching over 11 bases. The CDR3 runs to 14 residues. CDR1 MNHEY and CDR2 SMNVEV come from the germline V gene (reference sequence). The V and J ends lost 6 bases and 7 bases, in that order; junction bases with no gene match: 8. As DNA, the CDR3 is TGTGCCAGCAGCCTTAGGCTAGCGGGAGGAGAGCAGTACTTC. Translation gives CASSLRLAGGEQYF.

CDR3 sequence: CASSRPLTSTDTQYF. The DNA of the CDR3 is TGTGCCAGCAGTCGACCCCTGACCAGCACAGATACGCAGTATTTT. The chain joins TRBV12-3 or TRBV12-4 to TRBJ2-3; D unclear. V was clipped by 5 bases and J by 0 bases, with 12 bases between them. CDR3 size: 15 residues.

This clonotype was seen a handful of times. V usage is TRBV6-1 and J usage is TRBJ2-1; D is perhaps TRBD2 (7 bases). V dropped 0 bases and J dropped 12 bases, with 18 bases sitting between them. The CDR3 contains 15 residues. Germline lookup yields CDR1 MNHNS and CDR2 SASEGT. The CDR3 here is CASSEARTAGRGQFF. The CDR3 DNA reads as TGTGCCAGCAGTGAAGCCCGGACAGCGGGGAGGGGGCAGTTCTTC.

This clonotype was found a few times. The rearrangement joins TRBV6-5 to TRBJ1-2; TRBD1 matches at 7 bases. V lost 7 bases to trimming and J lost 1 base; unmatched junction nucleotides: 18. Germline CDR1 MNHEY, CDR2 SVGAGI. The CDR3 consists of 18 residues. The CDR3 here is CASTGGRGLKRNNYGYTF. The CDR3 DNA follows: TGTGCCAGCACCGGTGGAAGGGGGCTAAAAAGAAATAACTATGGCTACACCTTC.